This T cell receptor beta chain originates from a study of shared clonotypes between healthy human individuals (dated by TCRdb to between 2020 and 2021). A note on the overall study: Three men and a couple of women, aged 18 to 49 years, made up the cohort. Per donor, three plates each were used for CD4 naive and CD4 memory, two for CD8 naive, and one for CD8 memory. To increase sequencing depth and limit assay-specific biases, TCR repertoire library preparation and sequencing were carried out by different laboratories using diverse techniques. Leukapheresis yielded between about 0.85 and 10 billion PBMCs per donor. The study deeply sequenced blood TCR repertoires of five healthy adults to estimate repertoire size and the extent of clonotype sharing between individuals.

TCR CDR3 regions were amplified from genomic DNA by multiplex PCR using the deep immunoSEQ assay. Extracted genomic DNA from each cell subset was distributed evenly across all wells of several immunoSEQ 96-well plates, and each plate was treated as a replicate. For sorted subsets, roughly 200 ng of genomic DNA, equivalent to roughly 30,000 T cell genomes, went into each replicate PCR. Purified libraries were measured with a Qubit 3.0 fluorometer, size-checked on a Bioanalyzer 2100, and measured again with the KAPA Library Quantification kit. Every immunoSEQ 96-well plate was sequenced on a separate single-read 150-cycle Illumina NextSeq 550 flow cell. Per the authors' processing: The immunoSEQ output contained only junctional sequences without quality scores, so filtering could not match that applied to full-length reads. To assign V/J genes and CDR3, sequences were annotated against IMGT germline references using PyIR, a Python wrapper for IgBLAST v1.9. Reads were filtered out if the reads had weak V/J assignments (E-value above 1e-6), no CDR3, stop codons, out-of-frame junctions, or ambiguous translated residues. V3J clonotypes were defined by identical inferred V gene, J gene, and CDR3 amino acid sequence. To compute the percentage overlap between repertoires, the number of shared unique clonotypes was divided by the size of the smaller repertoire. Richness of each repertoire was evaluated using RTK rarefaction, the Chao1 estimator, and Recon v2.1 estimates of unobserved clonotypes. Generation probabilities were computed with OLGA for all TCRbeta clonotypes obtained by the gDNA method from several donors. This immuneACCESS table, as held by TCRdb, lists in-frame sequences with V and J called but not all clones. Of the missing ones, under half trace to an unresolved V gene in checked studies; the others have no known cause. The DNA gave D and trimming, while V, J and clone size come from that table. In this sample the table shows millions of clones, over 85% of which occur a single time. Of the sample, 1.1% is held by the ten largest clones.

Deletion took 5 bases off V and 0 bases off J, with a span of 11 bases between the germline ends. CDR3 length: 15 amino acids, cysteine to phenylalanine. Only the CDR3 DNA is retained, 45 bases long and in frame from the first base. The germline V gene supplies CDR1 MGHRA and CDR2 YSYEKL. Here is what the overall study found, with its caveats: Pairwise subsampling led to the expectation that sequencing depth would affect the degree of clonotype sharing among donors. Compared with non-shared clonotypes, clonotypes shared by all four sorted-subset donors had higher generation probabilities. Sampling was limited to blood, and TCR repertoires in tissue likely differ from TCR repertoires in blood. The genetic and exposure-history diversity represented was limited by the small number of donors. Rarefaction of sorted-subset datasets indicated incomplete sequencing despite the large sequencing depth. Naive subsets generally had larger estimated clonotype richness than memory subsets. Sharing across a few donors was observed for roughly 5.4% of naive CD4, under 4% of naive CD8, 2.3% of memory CD4, and 0.4% of memory CD8 clonotypes.

CD8 naive samples were obtained by positive selection for CCR7 among CD45RO-negative cells, yielding a CD45RA+CCR7+ population from which TemRA cells were excluded. Healthy HIV-negative adults with no recently reported acute infections or vaccinations were included as donors. Only Caucasian adults living in Nashville, Tennessee, USA were represented among the donors. Blood was collected by leukapheresis, and PBMCs were isolated by Ficoll-Histopaque density gradient centrifugation and then cryopreserved in liquid nitrogen vapor phase. Analytical flow cytometry was used to check the purity and quantity of each magnetically sorted T cell population. Each sorted fraction had its genomic DNA isolated and then quantified by UV absorbance on a Nanodrop 2000c. Remarks on this clone: Its antigen has not been determined. No quality values exist for individual bases; no much larger clone is one base distant.

The sequenced sample was naive CD8+ T cells sorted from blood. Per the publication, the cell subset or site label means: CD45RA+CCR7+. The TCR originated in a man aged 18 to 30 in good health. The V and J segments used are TRBV4-1 and TRBJ2-4; the D gene is not confidently resolved. DNA sequence: TGCGCCAGCAGCACCCCCGGGCTAGCCAAAAACATTCAGTACTTC. Its protein reads: CASSTPGLAKNIQYF.